Presented here are 8 T cell receptor beta chains from one specimen sequenced in a study of blood T cell repertoires in COVID-19. Profiled with immunoSEQ multiplex PCR; TCRdb holds only in-frame clones, not every one. The sample has 300,000 to 400,000 clones, around 88% seen once. Sequenced input: peripheral blood. The source is a woman under 40 with COVID-19, enrolled during active disease.

J is TRBJ1-2 and V is TRBV27, with a weak D call TRBD1 (6 bases). V gave up 5 bases and J gave up 4 bases, with 11 bases separating them. This CDR3 region has 13 residues. Germline CDR1 is MNHEY and CDR2 is SMNVEV (reference sequence). For the CDR3, the DNA is TGTGCCAGCAGTGTGACAGGCCCCTATGGCTACACCTTC. This sequence encodes CASSVTGPYGYTF.

This rearrangement joins TRBV19 to TRBJ1-5, with D possibly being TRBD1 (5 bases). This CDR3 contains 17 residues. Trimming removed 5 bases at V and 11 bases at J, with 28 bases between. Germline-derived CDR1 and CDR2 are LNHDA and SQIVND (reference sequence). CDR3: CASSLIEGLTREGAQHF. The CDR3 DNA reads TGTGCCAGTAGTCTGATCGAGGGACTCACCCGGGAGGGTGCCCAGCATTTT.

The chain combines TRBV27 with TRBJ1-2, with a weak D call TRBD1 (5 bases). There are 13 residues in the CDR3. Germline CDR1 and CDR2: MNHEY and SMNVEV (reference sequence). Trimming took off 6 bases at V and 2 bases at J, with 10 bases between the two ends. The CDR3 protein is CASRRGANYGYTF. The CDR3, as DNA: TGTGCCAGCAGAAGGGGTGCGAACTATGGCTACACCTTC.

In this sample, this clone turned up once. V is TRBV29-1 and J is TRBJ1-1; D perhaps matches TRBD1 (6 bases). Looked up from germline, CDR1 is SQVTM and CDR2 is ANQGSEA. CDR3 length: 15 residues. Trimming took 7 bases from V and 3 from J, leaving 21 bases between them. The CDR3 loop is CSAQEGGSGDTEAFF. In DNA, the CDR3 is TGCAGCGCACAAGAGGGGGGGAGTGGGGACACTGAAGCTTTCTTT.

This chain links TRBV4-1 with TRBJ1-1; unclear D gene. Germline CDR1 and CDR2: MGHRA and YSYEKL. V lost 2 bases to trimming and J lost 6 bases, with 13 bases between them. The CDR3 is 14 residues long. The CDR3 loop is CASSQPLSSAEAFF. The CDR3, as DNA: TGCGCCAGCAGCCAACCCCTTTCGTCCGCTGAAGCTTTCTTT.

The DNA of the CDR3 is TGTGCCAGCAGCCATCAGGTGAACTATGGCTACACCTTC. It specifies CASSHQVNYGYTF. The chain carries TRBV14 and TRBJ1-2; no clear D gene. The CDR3 has 13 residues. V was cut by 3 bases and J by 2 bases, with 7 bases left in between. Germline assignment: CDR1 SGHDN and CDR2 FVKESK.

The rearrangement joins TRBV2 to TRBJ2-7; D possibly corresponds to TRBD2 (5 bases). The germline CDR1 and CDR2 sequences are SNHLY and FYNNEI. The CDR3 totals 17 residues. Deletions cut 6 bases from V and 3 bases from J, with 24 bases between. In DNA, the CDR3 is TGTGCCAGCAGCCGTGGGTCACCATCGGGGAGCTTCTACGAGCAGTACTTC. This sequence encodes CASSRGSPSGSFYEQYF.

This clone was found once. The chain uses TRBV13 and TRBJ1-1, with D perhaps TRBD1 (5 bases). The CDR3 length is 14 residues. Germline V gene lookup returns CDR1 PRHDT and CDR2 FYEKMQ (reference sequence). Deletions cut 7 bases from V and 6 bases from J, with 18 bases between. The CDR3 here is CASILRARAAEAFF. The CDR3 bases are TGTGCCAGCATATTAAGGGCCAGGGCGGCTGAAGCTTTCTTT.